Below are 26 T cell receptor beta chains sequenced from a single sample in a study of OX40 agonist ivuxolimab in advanced cancers. Here immunoSEQ multiplex PCR was the method, and the copy in TCRdb shows in-frame clones only, minus some. The sample holds tens of thousands of clones, approximately 86% seen once. The material sequenced was CD4+ or CD8+ T cells sorted from blood, taken in a trial of the OX40 agonist ivuxolimab. The source of these receptors is an adult with an advanced solid tumor such as melanoma, head and neck, liver or kidney cancer.

This chain uses TRBV7-9 with TRBJ2-1; a possible D gene is TRBD2 (8 bases). Trimming took off 0 bases at V and 8 bases at J, with 20 bases between the two ends. The CDR3 has 17 residues. Germline CDR1 reads SEHNR; CDR2 reads FQNEAQ (reference sequence). CDR3 DNA: TGTGCCAGCAGCTTAGCCCAGGGGGGACTAGACGTCGATGAGCAGTTCTTC. It translates to CASSLAQGGLDVDEQFF.

The chain uses TRBV5-1 and TRBJ2-2; D might be TRBD1 or TRBD2, each matching 5 bases. The germline V and J ends were trimmed by 7 bases and 2 bases, with 12 bases remaining between them. This CDR3 is 14 amino acids long. Germline V lookup: CDR1 SGHRS, CDR2 YFSETQ. The DNA of the CDR3 is TGCGCCAGCCTCGGGGCAGCAAACACCGGGGAGCTGTTTTTT. It is translated as CASLGAANTGELFF.

V is TRBV28 and J is TRBJ1-5; a weak D match, TRBD1 (6 bases). The CDR3 consists of 15 residues. Germline V gives CDR1 MDHEN, CDR2 SYDVKM. The V gene lost 7 bases and the J gene lost 7 bases, with 20 bases spanning the gap. CDR3 sequence: CASNVVDRTDQPQHF. CDR3 coding DNA: TGTGCCAGCAACGTTGTCGACAGGACGGACCAGCCCCAGCATTTT. Combining the CDR3 with reference TRBV28 and TRBJ1-5 gives the whole variable domain DVKVTQSSRYLVKRTGEKVFLECVQDMDHENMFWYRQDPGLGLRLIYFSYDVKMKEKGDIPEGYSVSREKKERFSLILESASTNQTSMYLCASNVVDRTDQPQHFGDGTRLSIL.

The J gene is TRBJ2-6, the V gene TRBV5-1; D perhaps matches TRBD1 (5 bases). The germline CDR1 and CDR2 sequences are SGHRS and YFSETQ. The CDR3 is 15 residues long. V dropped 4 bases and J dropped 0 bases, with 8 bases sitting between them. DNA of the CDR3: TGCGCCAGCAGCCCAGGGCCCTCTGGGGCCAACGTCCTGACTTTC. Its translation is CASSPGPSGANVLTF.

This sequence joins TRBV5-5 and TRBJ2-7, with 8 bases aligning to TRBD1. The ends lost 4 bases at V and 5 bases at J; junction bases unmatched: 8. Germline assignment: CDR1 SGHKS and CDR2 YYEKEE (reference sequence). This CDR3 is 14 amino acids long. CDR3 coding DNA: TGTGCCAGCAGCCTAGGACAGGGCGGAGACGAGCAGTACTTC. Encoded protein: CASSLGQGGDEQYF. The full variable domain, its missing parts supplied by reference TRBV5-5 and TRBJ2-7, is DAGVTQSPTHLIKTRGQQVTLRCSPISGHKSVSWYQQVLGQGPQFIFQYYEKEERGRGNFPDRFSARQFPNYSSELNVNALLLGDSALYLCASSLGQGGDEQYFGPGTRLTVT.

This rearrangement joins TRBV28 to TRBJ1-2; D gene uncertain. This CDR3 has 12 residues. Per the germline V gene, CDR1 is MDHEN and CDR2 is SYDVKM. Trimming cost V 2 bases and J 4 bases, with 5 bases left between them. Here the CDR3 DNA reads TGTGCCAGCAGTTTAGTAGGCTATGGCTACACCTTC. Encoded protein: CASSLVGYGYTF.

V is TRBV4-2 and J is TRBJ1-1; tentatively, D is TRBD1 (5 bases). The CDR3 is 16 amino acids. The ends were cut back, 4 bases at V and 2 bases at J, with 17 bases in the middle. The germline V gene has CDR1 LGHNA and CDR2 YNFKEQ. The CDR3 protein is CASSRHAPQGNTEAFF. As DNA, the CDR3 is TGTGCCAGCAGCCGCCACGCCCCTCAGGGAAACACTGAAGCTTTCTTT.

The rearrangement joins TRBV2 to TRBJ2-5; D gene uncertain. This CDR3 has 11 amino acids. Trimming cost V 5 bases and J 1 base, with 2 bases left between them. Germline V gives CDR1 SNHLY, CDR2 FYNNEI. CDR3 loop: CASSLQETQYF. The DNA of the CDR3 is TGTGCCAGCAGTCTCCAAGAGACCCAGTACTTC.

The chain recombines TRBV30 with TRBJ2-3, with TRBD1 matching over 9 bases. The CDR3 extends over 14 amino acids. From germline, CDR1 is GTSNPN and CDR2 SVGIG (reference sequence). J lost 0 bases, V lost 5 bases, and 3 bases had no gene match. CDR3: CAWGTGWSTDTQYF. DNA for the CDR3: TGTGCCTGGGGGACAGGGTGGAGCACAGATACGCAGTATTTT.

The chain combines TRBV28 with TRBJ2-1; 9 nucleotides agree with TRBD2. This CDR3 comprises 15 residues. Trimming at V came to 8 bases and at J to 7 bases, leaving 12 bases not matched to a gene. Germline V CDR1 and CDR2: MDHEN, SYDVKM. The CDR3 reads CASAFSGSLGNEQFF. The CDR3 DNA follows: TGTGCCAGCGCCTTTAGCGGGAGTCTGGGGAATGAGCAGTTCTTC.

This chain joins TRBV5-1 and TRBJ1-4; TRBD1 matches 9 bases. Germline V gene sequence: CDR1 SGHRS, CDR2 YFSETQ. The CDR3 length is 15 residues. Losses at the gene ends were 2 bases for V and 4 bases for J; bases not matched to a gene: 3. The CDR3: CASSFRQGDNEKLFF. DNA for the CDR3: TGCGCCAGCAGCTTCCGACAGGGGGATAATGAAAAACTGTTTTTT.

This chain connects TRBV6-6 to TRBJ2-7; D gene uncertain. V was trimmed by 2 bases and J by 0 bases, leaving 8 bases between them. Germline V CDR1 and CDR2: MNHNY, SVGAGI (reference sequence). The CDR3 consists of 14 residues. CDR3 loop: CASSYGQLSYEQYF. The CDR3 coding sequence is TGTGCCAGCAGTTACGGTCAGCTCTCCTACGAGCAGTACTTC.

This clone was picked up a small number of times. V usage is TRBV5-4 and J usage is TRBJ1-2; D gene unclear. This CDR3 region has 18 residues. The V end lost 0 bases, the J end lost 1 base, and 19 bases lay between the germline ends. The germline gives CDR1 SGHNT, CDR2 YYREEE (reference sequence). As DNA, the CDR3 is TGTGCCAGCAGCTTGGTCGGCGCTAACGATCCCCATAACTATGGCTACACCTTC. Translated: CASSLVGANDPHNYGYTF.

The gene calls are TRBV18 and TRBJ1-2; D gene unclear. In germline, CDR1 is KGHSH, CDR2 LQKENI. Trimming took 3 bases from V and 8 from J, leaving 13 bases between them. The CDR3 sequence is 13 residues long. CDR3 DNA: TGTGCCAGCTCACCCCCCAGTGGAATCGGCTACACCTTC. Translation gives CASSPPSGIGYTF. Together with reference TRBV18 and TRBJ1-2, the CDR3 gives the full variable domain: NAGVMQNPRHLVRRRGQEARLRCSPMKGHSHVYWYRQLPEEGLKFMVYLQKENIIDESGMPKERFSAEFPKEGPSILRIQQVVRGDSAAYFCASSPPSGIGYTFGSGTRLTVV.

The V gene is TRBV28, the J gene TRBJ2-7, with D hard to call. Germline V gene lookup returns CDR1 MDHEN and CDR2 SYDVKM. Trimming left V 3 bases short and J 3 bases short, with 15 bases between. This CDR3 is built from 15 residues. This CDR3 reads CASSFSAAQYYEQYF. In DNA, the CDR3 is TGTGCCAGCAGTTTTTCGGCGGCACAATACTACGAGCAGTACTTC.

The chain has TRBV28 and TRBJ2-7; unclear D gene. Germline V CDR1 and CDR2: MDHEN, SYDVKM. The V end lost 3 bases, the J end lost 1 base, and 4 bases lay between the germline ends. The CDR3 sequence is 12 residues long. CDR3 DNA: TGTGCCAGCAGTTTGGGTTCCTACGAGCAGTACTTC. Amino acid sequence: CASSLGSYEQYF.

This clone has only one observation. The V call is TRBV10-3, the J call TRBJ2-7; D could derive from TRBD1 or TRBD2 (5 bases each). CDR1 is ENHRY, CDR2 SYGVKD, per germline. This CDR3 is built from 13 residues. With 11 bases removed from V and 0 bases from J, the gap between germline ends came to 14 bases. In DNA, the CDR3 is TGTGCCGGGAAAAGGGACGGCTCCTACGAGCAGTACTTC. This gives the protein CAGKRDGSYEQYF.

J is TRBJ2-3 and V is TRBV11-1; D gene unclear. CDR3 size: 14 residues. V was cut by 1 base and J by 3 bases, with 8 bases left in between. Germline V gene lookup returns CDR1 SGHAT and CDR2 FQDESV (reference sequence). CDR3 amino acids: CASSLEETTDTQYF. The CDR3 nucleotides are TGTGCCAGCAGCTTAGAAGAGACGACAGATACGCAGTATTTT.

The chain couples TRBV21-1 to TRBJ1-3; no DNA check was done on the table's D call, TRBD1. TRBV21-1 corresponds to a pseudogene. CDR3 length: 14 residues. The CDR3, as DNA: TGTGCCAGCAGCGCCACAGGGTCTGGAAACACCATATATTTT. Translated, it gives CASSATGSGNTIYF.

The chain has TRBV7-9 and TRBJ2-1; no firm D call. Germline V gene sequence: CDR1 SEHNR, CDR2 FQNEAQ (reference sequence). This CDR3 region has 11 residues. Trimming stripped 2 bases from V and 11 bases from J, with 7 bases between. CDR3 DNA: TGTGCCAGCAGCTTATCGACAAAGCAGTTCTTC. This gives the protein CASSLSTKQFF.

The V gene is TRBV5-1, the J gene TRBJ1-2, with D possibly matching TRBD1 (5 bases). The germline V gene has CDR1 SGHRS and CDR2 YFSETQ. The V end lost 4 bases, the J end lost 3 bases, and 7 bases lay between the germline ends. The CDR3 loop spans 12 amino acids. The DNA for the CDR3 is TGCGCCAGCAGCCGAGGGGACTATGGCTACACCTTC. Its translation: CASSRGDYGYTF.

In its sample, this clone was seen a few times. The genes are TRBV6-5 and TRBJ2-7; D might be TRBD2 (7 bases). CDR1 MNHEY and CDR2 SVGAGI come from the germline V gene. The CDR3 has 16 amino acids. The germline V and J ends were trimmed by 3 bases and 0 bases, with 15 bases remaining between them. Written as DNA, the CDR3 is TGTGCCAGCAGTTATACGGGGGGCTATTCCTCCTACGAGCAGTACTTC. Amino acid sequence: CASSYTGGYSSYEQYF.

This chain joins TRBV19 and TRBJ1-1; 9 positions agree with TRBD1. V was pared by 8 bases and J by 0 bases, with 13 bases of the junction left unmatched. There are 17 residues in the CDR3. Germline V gives CDR1 LNHDA, CDR2 SQIVND (reference sequence). The CDR3 nucleotides are TGTGCCAGTCCCTCGGGACAGGGAACGGGAATGAACACTGAAGCTTTCTTT. It translates to CASPSGQGTGMNTEAFF. Full variable domain (missing parts from reference TRBV19 and TRBJ1-1): DGGITQSPKYLFRKEGQNVTLSCEQNLNHDAMYWYRQDPGQGLRLIYYSQIVNDFQKGDIAEGYSVSREKKESFPLTVTSAQKNPTAFYLCASPSGQGTGMNTEAFFGQGTRLTVV.

This chain connects TRBV19 to TRBJ2-2; no definite D call. Germline V gene sequence: CDR1 LNHDA, CDR2 SQIVND (reference sequence). V was trimmed by 10 bases and J by 0 bases, leaving 12 bases between them. This CDR3 comprises 14 residues. Written as DNA, the CDR3 is TGTGCCACCCAAGGGCTAGCGAACACCGGGGAGCTGTTTTTT. Protein: CATQGLANTGELFF. The entire variable domain, with the rest obtained from reference TRBV19 and TRBJ2-2, is as follows: DGGITQSPKYLFRKEGQNVTLSCEQNLNHDAMYWYRQDPGQGLRLIYYSQIVNDFQKGDIAEGYSVSREKKESFPLTVTSAQKNPTAFYLCATQGLANTGELFFGEGSRLTVL.

The gene calls are TRBV5-1 and TRBJ2-2; 10 bases map to TRBD1. The CDR3 is 16 residues long. Germline CDR1 SGHRS, CDR2 YFSETQ. J lost 5 bases, V lost 3 bases, and 7 bases had no gene match. CDR3 DNA: TGCGCCAGCAGCTGGACCGGGACAGGGGAAACCGGGGAGCTGTTTTTT. Translating it yields CASSWTGTGETGELFF.

The chain links TRBV7-2 to TRBJ2-1; no reliable D call. The CDR3 spans 13 residues. The germline gives CDR1 SGHTA, CDR2 FQGNSA. The ends were cut back, 2 bases at V and 0 bases at J, with 2 bases in the middle. As DNA, the CDR3 is TGTGCCAGCAGCTTATCCTCCTACAATGAGCAGTTCTTC. This codes for CASSLSSYNEQFF. The variable domain in full, with the rest retrieved from reference TRBV7-2 and TRBJ2-1, is GAGVSQSPSNKVTEKGKDVELRCDPISGHTALYWYRQSLGQGLEFLIYFQGNSAPDKSGLPSDRFSAERTGGSVSTLTIQRTQQEDSAVYLCASSLSSYNEQFFGPGTRLTVL.